This T cell receptor beta chain originates from a study of T cell responses to AZD1222 COVID-19 vaccine. Across the whole study: The study pooled second doses at about 4 or about 12 weeks.

With regard to this clone: As yet, its antigen is unknown.

V shed 2 bases and J shed 0 bases, with 5 bases lying between them. The CDR3 totals 14 residues. Germline V gene lookup returns CDR1 MGHDK and CDR2 SYGVNS. Study observations and caveats: Dominant CD4 TCR responses targeted spike regions 160-218 and 743-854. Donors in the cohort were predominantly white British and more often female, and clonal diversity was possibly underestimated. Compared with day 0, the breadth and depth of the Spike-specific TCR repertoire rose significantly after two doses of AZD1222.

Only in-frame clones appear in the TCRdb table, and some are missing; sequencing was by immunoSEQ multiplex PCR. The sample records 95,000 to 150,000 clones, 90% being singletons. The TCR originated in an adult in good health. The material sequenced was peripheral blood, taken on day 0 of AZD1222 vaccination. The rearrangement links TRBV25-1 to TRBJ1-3; D gene ambiguous. The CDR3 DNA follows: TGTGCCAGCAGTGAAGAACGCTCTGGAAACACCATATATTTT. The encoded protein is CASSEERSGNTIYF.